This is a list of T cell receptor beta chains from one sample in a study of T cells after yellow fever vaccination. In TCRdb, the 5' RACE reads were re-called with MiXCR into one record per CDR3 protein. Here the sample spans about 630,000 distinct CDR3 sequences, about 12% being singletons. This sample comprised PBMCs, obtained on the day of the yellow fever booster vaccination. The receptors here all came from a man younger than 40 who received the YFV17D yellow fever vaccine. The CDR3 runs from the conserved cysteine through the conserved F or W. Each record gives: V gene, CDR3 length, CDR3 protein.

V gene: TRBV6-6; CDR3 length: 12; CDR3 protein: CASKSLQEKLFF
V gene: TRBV24-1; CDR3 length: 16; CDR3 protein: CATSDGGSGRFDEQFF
V gene: TRBV5-1; CDR3 length: 16; CDR3 protein: CASSLDPGLMNTEAFF
V gene: TRBV5-1; CDR3 length: 15; CDR3 protein: CASSIGGLTSHEQFF
V gene: TRBV10-3; CDR3 length: 13; CDR3 protein: CATQIGTPDTQYF
V gene: TRBV6-5; CDR3 length: 17; CDR3 protein: CASSYSFTGGETGELFF
V gene: TRBV27; CDR3 length: 16; CDR3 protein: CASSSDSGFSYNEQFF
V gene: TRBV24-1; CDR3 length: 13; CDR3 protein: CATEAALTGELFF
V gene: TRBV5-1; CDR3 length: 14; CDR3 protein: CASSFNQGPTEAFF
V gene: TRBV7-3; CDR3 length: 14; CDR3 protein: CASSSTSGIGEQYF
V gene: TRBV6-5; CDR3 length: 12; CDR3 protein: CASGTLTDTQYF
V gene: TRBV4-3; CDR3 length: 13; CDR3 protein: CASSHPGLVRQFF
V gene: TRBV29-1; CDR3 length: 11; CDR3 protein: CSVRGMGELFF
V gene: TRBV19; CDR3 length: 18; CDR3 protein: CASSIATLGLGPTYEQYF
V gene: TRBV4-1; CDR3 length: 11; CDR3 protein: CASGEWAKQFF
V gene: TRBV7-9; CDR3 length: 15; CDR3 protein: CASSPRDRLTDTQYF
V gene: TRBV20-1; CDR3 length: 16; CDR3 protein: CCARTLVGSQRETQYF
V gene: TRBV4-3; CDR3 length: 16; CDR3 protein: CASSHIFGDSYYEQYF
V gene: TRBV30; CDR3 length: 15; CDR3 protein: CAWSETGGFEYEQYF
V gene: TRBV2; CDR3 length: 15; CDR3 protein: CASMVIAGRPDTQYF
V gene: TRBV24-1; CDR3 length: 11; CDR3 protein: CATSDSNEQYF
V gene: TRBV5-1; CDR3 length: 14; CDR3 protein: CASSLARTTGELFF
V gene: TRBV20-1; CDR3 length: 14; CDR3 protein: CSARASQGSYGYTF
V gene: TRBV19; CDR3 length: 15; CDR3 protein: CASSFVPANTGELFF
V gene: TRBV20-1; CDR3 length: 15; CDR3 protein: CSAPGLAGGLNEQFF
V gene: TRBV23-1; CDR3 length: 12; CDR3 protein: CASSHHRLARYF
V gene: TRBV30; CDR3 length: 14; CDR3 protein: CAWSMGQEIYEQYF
V gene: TRBV7-3; CDR3 length: 17; CDR3 protein: CASSLTPSGSSYNEQFF
V gene: TRBV19; CDR3 length: 14; CDR3 protein: CASSTGGTAPMAFF
V gene: TRBV6-1; CDR3 length: 16; CDR3 protein: CASRSTSGAPYNEQFF
V gene: TRBV7-2; CDR3 length: 14; CDR3 protein: CASSHRSGSYEQYF
V gene: TRBV10-3; CDR3 length: 14; CDR3 protein: CAITATSGHNEQFF
V gene: TRBV7-2; CDR3 length: 16; CDR3 protein: CASSPRTSGNPGELFF
V gene: TRBV12-3/TRBV12-4; CDR3 length: 13; CDR3 protein: CASSPGGGGELFF
V gene: TRBV20-1; CDR3 length: 13; CDR3 protein: CRAGTPNTDTQYF
V gene: TRBV27; CDR3 length: 15; CDR3 protein: CASSFDPDSNTEAFF
V gene: TRBV12-3/TRBV12-4; CDR3 length: 12; CDR3 protein: CASSQQDYGYTF
V gene: TRBV12-3/TRBV12-4; CDR3 length: 17; CDR3 protein: CASSPLTLTSGRNEQYF
V gene: TRBV5-5; CDR3 length: 15; CDR3 protein: CASSPGTGFTGELFF
V gene: TRBV13; CDR3 length: 15; CDR3 protein: CASSLGVLSQDTQYF
V gene: TRBV4-3; CDR3 length: 15; CDR3 protein: CASSQDMATEDEQFF